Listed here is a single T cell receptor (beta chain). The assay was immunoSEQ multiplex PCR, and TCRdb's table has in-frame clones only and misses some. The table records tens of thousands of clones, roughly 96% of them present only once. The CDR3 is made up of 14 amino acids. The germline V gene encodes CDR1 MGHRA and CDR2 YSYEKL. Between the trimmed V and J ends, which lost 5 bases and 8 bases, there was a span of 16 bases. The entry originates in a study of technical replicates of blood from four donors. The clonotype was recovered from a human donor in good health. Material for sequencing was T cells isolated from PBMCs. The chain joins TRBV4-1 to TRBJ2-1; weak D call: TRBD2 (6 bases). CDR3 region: CASSKTDGGDEQFF. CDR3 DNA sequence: TGCGCCAGCAGCAAAACGGACGGGGGAGATGAGCAGTTCTTC.